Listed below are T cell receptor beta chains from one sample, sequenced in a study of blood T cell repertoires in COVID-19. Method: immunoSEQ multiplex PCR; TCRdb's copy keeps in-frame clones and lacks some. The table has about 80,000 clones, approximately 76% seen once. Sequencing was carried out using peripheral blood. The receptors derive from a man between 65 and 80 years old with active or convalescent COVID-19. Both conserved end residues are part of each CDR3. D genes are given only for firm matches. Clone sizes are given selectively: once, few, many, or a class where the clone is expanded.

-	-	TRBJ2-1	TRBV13	CASSLRPTGHEQFF	TGTGCCAGCAGCTTACGGCCGACAGGCCATGAGCAGTTCTTC
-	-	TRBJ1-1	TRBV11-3	CASSSRVDTEAFF	TGTGCCAGCAGCTCGAGAGTTGACACTGAAGCTTTCTTT
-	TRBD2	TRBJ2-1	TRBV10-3	CAIKPGLAGDYEQFF	TGTGCCATCAAACCGGGACTAGCGGGGGACTATGAGCAGTTCTTC
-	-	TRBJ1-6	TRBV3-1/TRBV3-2	CASSQDRRVNSPLHF	TGTGCCAGCAGCCAAGATCGCAGGGTTAATTCACCCCTCCACTTT
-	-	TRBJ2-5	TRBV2	CASRRGGARLETQYF	TGTGCCTCTCGCCGCGGCGGGGCTAGGTTAGAGACCCAGTACTTC
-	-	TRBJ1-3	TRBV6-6	CASAWETSPGTIYF	TGTGCCAGTGCGTGGGAGACGTCGCCGGGCACCATATATTTT
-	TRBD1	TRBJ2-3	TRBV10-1	CASSRTGVDTQYF	TGCGCCAGCAGTAGGACAGGGGTAGATACGCAGTATTTT
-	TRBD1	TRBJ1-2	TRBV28	CASSRAGTGEKGYTF	TGTGCCAGCAGCCGAGCCGGGACAGGGGAAAAAGGCTACACCTTC
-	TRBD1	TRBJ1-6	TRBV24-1	CATSDGTGGNSPLHF	TGTGCCACCAGTGATGGGACAGGGGGAAATTCACCCCTCCACTTT
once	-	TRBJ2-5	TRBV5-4	CASSLQGSETQYF	TGTGCCAGCAGCTTGCAGGGATCGGAGACCCAGTACTTC
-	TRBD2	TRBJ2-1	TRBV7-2	CASSLGGSGGTNEQFF	TGTGCCAGCAGCTTAGGAGGTAGCGGGGGGACTAATGAGCAGTTCTTC
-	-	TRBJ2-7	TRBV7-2	CASSLAPFTGYEQYF	TGTGCCAGCAGCTTAGCTCCCTTTACGGGCTACGAGCAGTACTTC
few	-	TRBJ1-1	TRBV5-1	CASSSGQGLAFF	TGCGCCAGCAGCTCCGGTCAGGGTTTAGCTTTCTTT
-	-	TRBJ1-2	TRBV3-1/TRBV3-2	CASSATGDLGYTF	TGTGCCAGCAGCGCCACCGGGGATCTTGGCTACACCTTC
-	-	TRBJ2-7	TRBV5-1	CASSLAPIYEQYF	TGCGCCAGCAGCTTAGCACCGATATACGAGCAGTACTTC
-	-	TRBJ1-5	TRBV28	CASSLGGRFNQPQHF	TGTGCCAGCAGTTTGGGGGGGAGATTCAATCAGCCCCAGCATTTT
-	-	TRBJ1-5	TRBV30	CAWTGSVNQPQHF	TGTGCCTGGACAGGGTCAGTCAATCAGCCCCAGCATTTT
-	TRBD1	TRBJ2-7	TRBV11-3	CASSLGGQGRVFEQYF	TGTGCCAGCAGCTTGGGCGGACAGGGTCGGGTTTTCGAGCAGTACTTC
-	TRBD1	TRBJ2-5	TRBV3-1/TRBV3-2	CASSPWDSGQETQYF	TGTGCCAGCAGCCCTTGGGACAGCGGTCAAGAGACCCAGTACTTC
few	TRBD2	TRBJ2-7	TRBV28	CASWTSSRAGGSYEQYF	TGTGCCAGCTGGACCAGTAGTCGGGCGGGGGGATCTTACGAGCAGTACTTC
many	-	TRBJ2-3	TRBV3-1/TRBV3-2	CASSQASDTQYF	TGTGCCAGCAGCCAAGCCTCAGATACGCAGTATTTT
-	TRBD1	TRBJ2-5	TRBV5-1	CASSFRDRLETQYF	TGCGCCAGCAGCTTCCGGGACAGACTGGAGACCCAGTACTTC
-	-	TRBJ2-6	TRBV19	CATWAESSGANVLTF	TGTGCCACCTGGGCAGAAAGCTCTGGGGCCAACGTCCTGACTTTC
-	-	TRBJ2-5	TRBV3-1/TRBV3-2	CASSPVTETQYF	TGTGCCAGCAGCCCGGTTACTGAGACCCAGTACTTC
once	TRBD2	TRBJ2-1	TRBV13	CASSLLAGGNNEQFF	TGTGCCAGCAGCTTACTAGCGGGGGGGAACAATGAGCAGTTCTTC
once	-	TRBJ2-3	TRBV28	CATKWTDSTDTQYF	TGTGCCACGAAATGGACAGATAGCACAGATACGCAGTATTTT
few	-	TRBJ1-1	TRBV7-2	CASSLLWNTEAFF	TGTGCCAGCAGCTTACTGTGGAACACTGAAGCTTTCTTT
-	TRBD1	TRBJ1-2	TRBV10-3	CAISDNRGNYGYTF	TGTGCCATCAGTGATAACAGGGGGAACTATGGCTACACCTTC
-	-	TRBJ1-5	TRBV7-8	CASSLRPTKTQPQHF	TGTGCCAGCAGCTTACGACCCACCAAGACACAGCCCCAGCATTTT
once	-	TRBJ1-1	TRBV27	CASSAPGHTEAFF	TGTGCCAGCAGTGCACCGGGACACACCGAAGCTTTCTTT
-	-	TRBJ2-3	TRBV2	CAAKMSFRQDTQYF	TGTGCCGCCAAGATGTCCTTTCGACAAGATACGCAGTATTTT
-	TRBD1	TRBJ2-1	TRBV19	CASSNPGTGRSGEQFF	TGTGCCAGTAGTAACCCCGGGACAGGGAGGTCAGGTGAGCAGTTCTTC
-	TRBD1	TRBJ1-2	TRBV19	CASSPGQGPYGYTF	TGTGCCAGTAGCCCGGGACAGGGGCCCTATGGCTACACCTTC
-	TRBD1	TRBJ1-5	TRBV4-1	CASSPQGANQPQHF	TGCGCCAGCAGCCCCCAGGGGGCAAACCAGCCCCAGCATTTT
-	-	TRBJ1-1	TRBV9	CASSFDQDKAFF	TGTGCCAGCAGCTTCGATCAGGATAAGGCTTTCTTT